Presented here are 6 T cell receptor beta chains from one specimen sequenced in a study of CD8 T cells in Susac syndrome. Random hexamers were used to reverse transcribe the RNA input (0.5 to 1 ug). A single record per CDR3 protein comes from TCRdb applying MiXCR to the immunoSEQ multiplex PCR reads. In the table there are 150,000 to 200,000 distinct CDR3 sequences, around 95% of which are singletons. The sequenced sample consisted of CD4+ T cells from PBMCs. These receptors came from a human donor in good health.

CDR3: CASSAAPGAGELFF. CDR3 in DNA: TGTGCCAGCAGCGCAGCCCCTGGAGCCGGGGAGCTGTTTTTT. The rearrangement links TRBV7-2 to TRBJ2-2; the D is unclear. The germline CDR1 and CDR2 sequences are SGHTA and FQGNSA. This CDR3 comprises 14 residues. V was clipped by 5 bases and J by 6 bases, with 13 bases between them.

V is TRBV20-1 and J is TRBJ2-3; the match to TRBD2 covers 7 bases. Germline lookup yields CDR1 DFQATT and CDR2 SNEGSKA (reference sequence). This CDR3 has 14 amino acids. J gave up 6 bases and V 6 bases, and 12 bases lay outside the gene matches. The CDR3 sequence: CSANLGGGLDTQYF. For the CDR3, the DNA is TGCAGTGCCAATCTGGGGGGGGGATTGGATACGCAGTATTTT.

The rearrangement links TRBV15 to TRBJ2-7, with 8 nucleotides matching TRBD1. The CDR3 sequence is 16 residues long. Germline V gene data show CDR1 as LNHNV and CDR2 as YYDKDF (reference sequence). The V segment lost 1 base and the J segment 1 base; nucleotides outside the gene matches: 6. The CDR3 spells CATSRGQGTGSYEQYF. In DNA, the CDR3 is TGTGCCACCAGCAGAGGACAGGGGACGGGATCCTACGAGCAGTACTTC.

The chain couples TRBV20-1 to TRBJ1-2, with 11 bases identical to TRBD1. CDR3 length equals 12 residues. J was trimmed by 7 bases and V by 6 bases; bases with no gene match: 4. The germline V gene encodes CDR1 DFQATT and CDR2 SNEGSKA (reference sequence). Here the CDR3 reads CSAGQGAGGYTF. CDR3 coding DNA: TGCAGTGCAGGACAGGGGGCGGGTGGCTACACCTTC.

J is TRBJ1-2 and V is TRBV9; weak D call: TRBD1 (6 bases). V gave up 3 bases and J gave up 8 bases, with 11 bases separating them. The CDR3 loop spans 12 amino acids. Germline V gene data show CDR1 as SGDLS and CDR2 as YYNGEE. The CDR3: CASSAQGRGYTF. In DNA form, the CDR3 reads TGTGCCAGCAGCGCACAGGGTCGCGGCTACACCTTC.

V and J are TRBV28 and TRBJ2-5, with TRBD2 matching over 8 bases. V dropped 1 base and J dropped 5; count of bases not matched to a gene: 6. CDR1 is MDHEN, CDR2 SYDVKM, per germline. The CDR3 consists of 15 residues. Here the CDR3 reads CASSLFAGGGETQYF. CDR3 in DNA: TGTGCCAGCAGTTTATTCGCGGGGGGAGGTGAGACCCAGTACTTC.